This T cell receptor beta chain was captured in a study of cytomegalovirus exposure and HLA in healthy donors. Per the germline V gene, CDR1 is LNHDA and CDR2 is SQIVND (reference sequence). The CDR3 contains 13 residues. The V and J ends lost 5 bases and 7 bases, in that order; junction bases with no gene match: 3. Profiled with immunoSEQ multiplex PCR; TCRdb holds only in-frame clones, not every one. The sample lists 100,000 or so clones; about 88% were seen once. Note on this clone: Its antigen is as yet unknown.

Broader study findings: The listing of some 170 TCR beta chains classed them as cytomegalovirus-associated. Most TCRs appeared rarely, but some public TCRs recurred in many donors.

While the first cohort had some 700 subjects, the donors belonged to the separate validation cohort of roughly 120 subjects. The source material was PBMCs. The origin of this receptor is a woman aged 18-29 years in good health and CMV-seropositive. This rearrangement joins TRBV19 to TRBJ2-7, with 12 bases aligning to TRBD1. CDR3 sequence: CASSRDRGQEQYF. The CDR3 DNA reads TGTGCCAGTAGTCGGGACAGGGGGCAGGAGCAGTACTTC.